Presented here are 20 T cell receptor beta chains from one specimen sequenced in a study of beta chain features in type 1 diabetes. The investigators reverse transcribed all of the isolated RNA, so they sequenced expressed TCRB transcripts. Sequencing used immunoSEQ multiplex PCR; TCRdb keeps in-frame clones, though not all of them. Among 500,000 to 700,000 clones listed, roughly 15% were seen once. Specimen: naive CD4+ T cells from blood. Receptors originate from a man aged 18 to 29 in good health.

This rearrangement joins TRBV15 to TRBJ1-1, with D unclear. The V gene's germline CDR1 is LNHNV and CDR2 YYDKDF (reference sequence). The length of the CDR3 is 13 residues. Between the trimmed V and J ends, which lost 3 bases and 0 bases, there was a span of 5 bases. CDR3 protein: CATSRGMNTEAFF. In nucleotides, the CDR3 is TGTGCCACCAGCAGGGGGATGAACACTGAAGCTTTCTTT.

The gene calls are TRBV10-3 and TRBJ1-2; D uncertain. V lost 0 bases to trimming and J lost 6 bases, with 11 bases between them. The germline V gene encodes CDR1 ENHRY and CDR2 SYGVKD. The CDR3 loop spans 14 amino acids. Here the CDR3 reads CAISESRGRDGYTF. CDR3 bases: TGTGCCATCAGTGAGTCGCGAGGGCGTGATGGCTACACCTTC.

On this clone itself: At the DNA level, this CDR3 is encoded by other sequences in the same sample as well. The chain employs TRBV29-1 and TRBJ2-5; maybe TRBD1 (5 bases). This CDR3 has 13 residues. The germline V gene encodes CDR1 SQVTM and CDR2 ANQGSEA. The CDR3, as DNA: TGCAGTCCGGTTACAGGCGCAGGGGAGACCCAGTACTTC. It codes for CSPVTGAGETQYF.

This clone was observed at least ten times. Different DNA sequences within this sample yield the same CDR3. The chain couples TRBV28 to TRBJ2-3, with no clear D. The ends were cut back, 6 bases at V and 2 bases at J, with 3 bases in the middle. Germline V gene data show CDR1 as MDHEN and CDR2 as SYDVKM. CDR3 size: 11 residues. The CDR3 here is CASSSTDTQYF. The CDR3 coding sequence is TGTGCCAGCAGCTCCACAGATACGCAGTATTTT.

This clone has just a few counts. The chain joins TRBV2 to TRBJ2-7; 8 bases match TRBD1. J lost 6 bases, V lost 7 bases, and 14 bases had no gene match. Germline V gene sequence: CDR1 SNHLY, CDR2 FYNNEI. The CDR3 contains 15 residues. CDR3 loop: CASKLTGVMASEQYF. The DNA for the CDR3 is TGTGCCAGCAAATTGACAGGGGTGATGGCGAGCGAGCAGTACTTC.

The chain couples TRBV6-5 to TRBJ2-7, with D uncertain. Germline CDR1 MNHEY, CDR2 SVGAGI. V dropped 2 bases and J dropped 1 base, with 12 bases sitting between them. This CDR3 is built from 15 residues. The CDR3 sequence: CASSYGYTASYEQYF. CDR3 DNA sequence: TGTGCCAGCAGTTACGGGTATACGGCTTCCTACGAGCAGTACTTC.

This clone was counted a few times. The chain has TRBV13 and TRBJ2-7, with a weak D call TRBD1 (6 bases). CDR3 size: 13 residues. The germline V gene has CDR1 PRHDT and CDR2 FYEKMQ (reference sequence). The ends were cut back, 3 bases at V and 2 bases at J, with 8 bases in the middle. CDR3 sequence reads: CASSFQGTYEQYF. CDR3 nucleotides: TGTGCCAGCAGCTTCCAGGGGACCTACGAGCAGTACTTC.

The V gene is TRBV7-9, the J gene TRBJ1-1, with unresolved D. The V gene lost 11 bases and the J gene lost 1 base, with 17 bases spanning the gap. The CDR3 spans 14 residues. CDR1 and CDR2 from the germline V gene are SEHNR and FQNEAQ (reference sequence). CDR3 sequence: CASSPGARNTEAFF. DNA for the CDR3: TGTGCCTCCTCGCCAGGTGCCCGGAACACTGAAGCTTTCTTT.

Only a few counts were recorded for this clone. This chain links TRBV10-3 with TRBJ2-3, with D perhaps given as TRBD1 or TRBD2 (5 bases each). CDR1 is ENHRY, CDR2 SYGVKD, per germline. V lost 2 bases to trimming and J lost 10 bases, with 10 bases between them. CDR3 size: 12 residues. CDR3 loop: CAISEGGTSQYF. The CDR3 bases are TGTGCCATCAGTGAGGGTGGGACGTCGCAGTATTTT.

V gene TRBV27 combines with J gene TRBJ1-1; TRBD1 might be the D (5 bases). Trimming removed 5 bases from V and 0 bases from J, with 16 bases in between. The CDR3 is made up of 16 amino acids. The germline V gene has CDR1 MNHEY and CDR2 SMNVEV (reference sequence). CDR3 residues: CASSRLGTLMNTEAFF. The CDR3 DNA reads TGTGCCAGCAGTAGACTCGGGACTCTCATGAACACTGAAGCTTTCTTT.

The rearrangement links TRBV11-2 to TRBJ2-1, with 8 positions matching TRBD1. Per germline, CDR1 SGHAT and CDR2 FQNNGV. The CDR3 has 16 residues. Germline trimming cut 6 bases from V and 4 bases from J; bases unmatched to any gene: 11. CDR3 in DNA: TGTGCCAGCAGGTCTTGGACAGGGCGATTATACAATGAGCAGTTCTTC. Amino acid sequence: CASRSWTGRLYNEQFF.

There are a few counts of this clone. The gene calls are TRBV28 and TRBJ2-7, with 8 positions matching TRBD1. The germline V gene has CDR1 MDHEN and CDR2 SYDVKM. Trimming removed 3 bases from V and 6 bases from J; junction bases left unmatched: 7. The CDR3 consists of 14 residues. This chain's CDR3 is CASSFSGTGIEQYF. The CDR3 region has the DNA TGTGCCAGCAGTTTTTCCGGGACAGGTATCGAGCAGTACTTC.

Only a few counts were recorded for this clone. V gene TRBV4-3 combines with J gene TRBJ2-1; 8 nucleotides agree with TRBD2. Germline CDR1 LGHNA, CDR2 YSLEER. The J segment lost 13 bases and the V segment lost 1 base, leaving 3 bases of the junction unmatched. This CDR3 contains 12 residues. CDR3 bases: TGCGCCAGCAGCCAAGGTAGCGGGGCTCAGTTCTTC. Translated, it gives CASSQGSGAQFF.

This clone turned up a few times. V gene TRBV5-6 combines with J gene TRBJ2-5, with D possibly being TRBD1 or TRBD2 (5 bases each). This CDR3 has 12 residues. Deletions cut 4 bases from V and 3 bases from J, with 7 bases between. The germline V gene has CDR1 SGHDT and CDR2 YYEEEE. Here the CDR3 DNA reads TGTGCCAGCAGCCTGGGGGAAGAGACCCAGTACTTC. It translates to CASSLGEETQYF.

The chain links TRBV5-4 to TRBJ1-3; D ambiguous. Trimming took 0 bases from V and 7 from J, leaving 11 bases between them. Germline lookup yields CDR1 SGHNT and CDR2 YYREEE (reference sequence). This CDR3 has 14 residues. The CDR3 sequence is CASSLEWLPNTIYF. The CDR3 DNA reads TGTGCCAGCAGCTTGGAATGGCTACCTAACACCATATATTTT.

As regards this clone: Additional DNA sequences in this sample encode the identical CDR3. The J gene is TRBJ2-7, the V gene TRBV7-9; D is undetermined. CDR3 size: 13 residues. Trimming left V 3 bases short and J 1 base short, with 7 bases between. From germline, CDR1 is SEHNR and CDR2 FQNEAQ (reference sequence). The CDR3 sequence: CASSFSGSYEQYF. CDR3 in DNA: TGTGCCAGCAGCTTTTCAGGATCCTACGAGCAGTACTTC. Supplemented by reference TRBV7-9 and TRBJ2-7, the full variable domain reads DTGVSQNPRHKITKRGQNVTFRCDPISEHNRLYWYRQTLGQGPEFLTYFQNEAQLEKSRLLSDRFSAERPKGSFSTLEIQRTEQGDSAMYLCASSFSGSYEQYFGPGTRLTVT.

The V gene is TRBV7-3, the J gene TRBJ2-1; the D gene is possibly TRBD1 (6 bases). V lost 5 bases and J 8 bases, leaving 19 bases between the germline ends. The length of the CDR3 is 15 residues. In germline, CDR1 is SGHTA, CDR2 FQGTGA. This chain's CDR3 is CASSVRTVHTDEQFF. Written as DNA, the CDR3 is TGTGCCAGCAGCGTCAGGACAGTCCATACAGATGAGCAGTTCTTC. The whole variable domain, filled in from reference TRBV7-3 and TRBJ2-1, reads GAGVSQTPSNKVTEKGKYVELRCDPISGHTALYWYRQSLGQGPEFLIYFQGTGAADDSGLPNDRFFAVRPEGSVSTLKIQRTERGDSAVYLCASSVRTVHTDEQFFGPGTRLTVL.

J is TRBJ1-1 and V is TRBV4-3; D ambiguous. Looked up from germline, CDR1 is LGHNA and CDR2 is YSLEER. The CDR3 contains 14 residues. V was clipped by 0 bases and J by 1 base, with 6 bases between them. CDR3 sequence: CASSQEKANTEAFF. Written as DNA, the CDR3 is TGCGCCAGCAGCCAAGAGAAAGCGAACACTGAAGCTTTCTTT.

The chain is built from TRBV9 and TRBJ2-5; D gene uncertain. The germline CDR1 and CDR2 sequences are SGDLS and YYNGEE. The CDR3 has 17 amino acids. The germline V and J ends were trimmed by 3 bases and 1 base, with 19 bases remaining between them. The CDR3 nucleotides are TGTGCCAGCAGCGCCTCTCTCCGGGCCTGGGGCCAAGAGACCCAGTACTTC. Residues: CASSASLRAWGQETQYF.

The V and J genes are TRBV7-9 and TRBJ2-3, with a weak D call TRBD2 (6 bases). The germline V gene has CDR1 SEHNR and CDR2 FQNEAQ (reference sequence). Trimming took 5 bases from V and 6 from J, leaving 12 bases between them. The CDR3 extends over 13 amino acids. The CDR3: CASSPNRGDTQYF. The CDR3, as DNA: TGTGCCAGCAGCCCCAATCGGGGGGATACGCAGTATTTT.